A selection of T cell receptor beta chains follows, all from one sample in a study of T cells expressing NK-cell markers. TCRdb reprocessed the 5' RACE reads and reports one entry per CDR3 protein, with no DNA. The sample table includes around 550,000 distinct CDR3 sequences. Source material: blood T cells: a sorted CD56 or NKG2C T cell subset, CD4+ or CD8+ T cells, or bulk PBMC T cells (not recorded which). The receptor set was obtained from a man younger than 35 in good health. Both conserved end residues are part of each CDR3.

j_call v_call cdr3_aa
TRBJ2-1 TRBV7-2 CASSPGEGRLQFF
TRBJ2-1 TRBV12-3/TRBV12-4 CATTRAGGPWEQFF
TRBJ1-5 TRBV7-6 CASSLDQGFNQPQHF
TRBJ2-3 TRBV12-3/TRBV12-4 CASSLGNTQYF
TRBJ2-1 TRBV21-1 CASSKALTTSGFYEQFF
TRBJ2-5 TRBV20-1 CSARGVGETQYF
TRBJ2-3 TRBV20-1 CSAEDQSTDTQYF
TRBJ2-5 TRBV4-2 CASSQDSVLAGGDETQYF
TRBJ2-3 TRBV6-5 CASRGMGSLNTDTQYF
TRBJ2-2 TRBV4-3 CASSQGDLAGVAGELFF
TRBJ2-1 TRBV3-1 CASSHRITLTNEQFF
TRBJ2-7 TRBV4-3 CASSQDVAGEGGWEQYF
TRBJ2-1 TRBV5-1 CASSFAPGQGGYNEQFF
TRBJ2-1 TRBV4-2 CASSQAGLGIEQFF
TRBJ1-1 TRBV7-2 CASSFLRLEAFF
TRBJ2-3 TRBV27 CASTMGGTDTQYF
TRBJ2-2 TRBV14 CASSQVLSGELFF
TRBJ2-1 TRBV20-1 CSTTGGRGDEQFF
TRBJ2-1 TRBV21-1 CASSKSTDQGCDEQFF
TRBJ2-6 TRBV4-1 CASSQVAGGTSGANVLTF
TRBJ2-7 TRBV20-1 CSAREQGVGYEQYF
TRBJ2-4 TRBV6-1 CASSNRGLKDIQYF
TRBJ1-5 TRBV10-2 CASTEGLPGSQHF
TRBJ2-1 TRBV9 CASSARPGSGLYNEQFF
TRBJ2-5 TRBV27 CASGRLSQSETQYF
TRBJ1-5 TRBV11-2 CASSLEFGRQRNQPQHF
TRBJ2-1 TRBV10-1 CASRSAGGGSYNEQFF
TRBJ1-1 TRBV19 CASTQQGGGTEAFF
TRBJ2-3 TRBV7-3 CASSSQGLDTQYF
TRBJ1-2 TRBV5-6 CASSPTGRVGYGYTF
TRBJ2-3 TRBV20-1 CSARDRGRLAGTDTQYF
TRBJ1-1 TRBV21-1 CASSRPQGPKTEAFF
TRBJ1-1 TRBV12-3/TRBV12-4 CASSLRQGNTEAFF
TRBJ2-2 TRBV7-9 CASGPGTPNTGELFF
TRBJ2-3 TRBV5-1 CASSSPGTSLNTQYF
TRBJ1-3 TRBV12-3/TRBV12-4 CASSLGTVGTIYF
TRBJ1-1 TRBV29-1 CSVEAGHSGSTEAFF
TRBJ2-7 TRBV7-2 CASSERSGRTSGEQYF
TRBJ2-7 TRBV20-1 CSAATQGAYEQYF